The entry below describes one T cell receptor (beta chain). The target of this receptor is not known. No clone much larger than this one lies a single base away; base qualities are absent. The sample comes from a study of control samples from healthy donors and cancer patients (dated by TCRdb to 2018 to 2021). Library preparation employed the immunoSEQ multiplex PCR assay. The table was pulled from immuneACCESS by TCRdb, which kept in-frame rearrangements only. Such tables lose some clones; where checked, under half of the loss comes from unresolved V genes, and the rest has no known cause. This sample holds under 130,000 clones; around 89% were observed only once. Clones ranked in the top ten supply 15% to 20% of the sample. Trimming removed 8 bases from V and 2 bases from J, leaving 9 bases between the germline ends. The cysteine opens and the phenylalanine closes a CDR3 of 11 amino acids. The DNA shown is the 33-base CDR3, in frame from base 1. CDR1 GTSNPN and CDR2 SVGIG were looked up in the germline V gene (reference sequence).

The sequence links TRBV30 to TRBJ1-2; the D gene remains uncertain. The source is a man aged 55-75 years with lung cancer. The sample consisted of PBMCs. The CDR3 protein sequence reads: CARRLNYGYTF. The DNA is as follows: TGTGCCAGGCGCCTAAACTATGGCTACACCTTC.